This T cell receptor (beta chain) was recovered during a study of beta chain features in type 1 diabetes (dated by TCRdb to 2017 to 2018). For the wider study: Mean age, gender distribution, total cell number and subset yield did not differ between patients and healthy donors. Across all samples, approximately 100 million sorted cells were examined, and cell number per subset correlated strongly with RNA yield. The study compared TCRB repertoires of sorted circulating CD4+ T cell subsets between recently diagnosed type 1 diabetes patients and matched healthy donors. Regulatory and stem cell-like memory subsets were obtained from only 8 patients and about eight healthy donors, while naive and central memory subsets were obtained from all 30 or so donors. Results the study describes overall, beyond this receptor: PCR may preferentially amplify shorter templates, but because patient and control samples were amplified and corrected together, any resulting skew would affect both groups equally. Type 1 diabetes patients showed a moderate but significant shortening of TCRB CDR3 length in all four CD4+ subsets. Because small numbers of individuals were included in the HLA sub-analyses, any influence of HLA type on TCRB rearrangement was left unresolved. At VDJ recombination sites, type 1 diabetes patients had fewer insertions and more deleted nucleotides, which implies abnormalities in thymic rearrangement. Naive, central memory and regulatory TCRB repertoires appeared to be more alike among patients than among healthy donors. Because cDNA rather than genomic DNA was sequenced, highly expressing activated cells could have been over-represented, although no difference in activation and CD3 levels was found between groups.

A single peripheral blood draw of 95 to 150 mL on average was collected from each donor into heparinised tubes. Using a panel that included CD45RO, CCR7, CD25, CD127, CD95 and CD27, naive, central memory, regulatory and stem cell-like memory CD4+ T cells were sorted on a BD FACSAria II. Purity was above 95% for every sorted population. PBMCs were isolated immediately by Lymphoprep density gradient centrifugation and stained directly without culture. To minimize batch effects, samples were stained and sorted in pairs, one healthy donor with one patient per experiment. Comment on this clone: Which antigen it targets is not known. Base qualities were left out, and no much larger clone turns up one base away.

All of the isolated RNA was reverse transcribed with the High Capacity cDNA Reverse Transcription Kit, so expressed TCRB transcripts were sequenced. Naive, central memory and regulatory T cell samples underwent deep immunoSEQ sequencing, averaging roughly 3.3 million total reads per sample. Sorted cells were lysed in RLT buffer, and RNA was extracted using DNase-treated RNeasy Micro or Mini kits according to cell number. Each cell subset was processed separately to prevent cross-contamination, with patient and healthy donor samples processed together. TCRB sequences were amplified from cDNA with the immunoSEQ multiplex PCR, producing 87-bp fragments spanning the CDR3 region. Sequencing of the amplicons was performed on the Illumina HiSeq platform. In the authors' own workflow: PCR bias was corrected computationally using synthetic template baselines, and reads within Hamming distance 2 were collapsed, with unmergeable singletons discarded. Reads were aligned against IMGT so that V, D and J genes, CDR3 length and insertions or deletions at six rearrangement sites could be assigned. Within each subset, clonotype counts were normalized to sorted cell number, and only after that were true diversity and Gini coefficients computed with the tcR R package. The overlap coefficient, calculated on TCRB nucleotide sequences, was used to quantify repertoire sharing. Not all clones reach the TCRdb copy of this immuneACCESS table, which keeps in-frame sequences only. Checked studies attribute under half of the gap to unresolved V genes and leave the rest unexplained. V, J and clone size are taken as reported in that table, and D and trimming were inferred from the DNA itself. This sample comprises more than 300,000 clones, around 7.6% of them detected only once. The ten largest clones take up 0.44% of the sample.

Trimming takes 5 bases off V and 9 bases off J; junction bases not matched to a gene: 4. CDR1 and CDR2, per the germline V gene, are SGHTA and FQGNSA. From the cysteine through the phenylalanine, the CDR3 covers 14 amino acids. Only CDR3 DNA remains: 42 bases, in frame from the first base. The chain uses TRBV7-2 and TRBJ2-5; TRBD2 lines up with 15 middle nucleotides. This receptor was identified in a woman younger than 35 in good health. Sequencing used central memory CD4+ T cells from blood. The nucleotide sequence reads TGTGCCAGCAGCACGGGACTAGCGGGAGGTGCCCAGTACTTC. This yields the protein CASSTGLAGGAQYF.